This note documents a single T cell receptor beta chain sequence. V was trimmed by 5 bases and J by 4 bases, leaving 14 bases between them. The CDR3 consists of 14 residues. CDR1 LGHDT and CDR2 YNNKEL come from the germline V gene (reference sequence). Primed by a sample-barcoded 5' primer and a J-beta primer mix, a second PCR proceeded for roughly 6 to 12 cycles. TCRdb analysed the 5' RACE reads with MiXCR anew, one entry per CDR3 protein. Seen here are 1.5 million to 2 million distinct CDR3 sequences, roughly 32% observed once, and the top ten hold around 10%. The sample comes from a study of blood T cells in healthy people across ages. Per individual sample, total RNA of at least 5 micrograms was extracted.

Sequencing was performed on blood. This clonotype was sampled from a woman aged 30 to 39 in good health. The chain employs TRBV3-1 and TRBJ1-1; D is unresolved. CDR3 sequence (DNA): TGTGCCAGCAGCGCCGGGATGATGAGCACTGAAGCTTTCTTT. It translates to CASSAGMMSTEAFF. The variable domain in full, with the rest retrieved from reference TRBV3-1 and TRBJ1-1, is DTAVSQTPKYLVTQMGNDKSIKCEQNLGHDTMYWYKQDSKKFLKIMFSYNNKELIINETVPNRFSPKSPDKAHLNLHINSLELGDSAVYFCASSAGMMSTEAFFGQGTRLTVV.